What follows are 27 T cell receptor beta chains derived from one specimen sequenced in a study of blood T cell repertoires in COVID-19. Here immunoSEQ multiplex PCR was the method, and the copy in TCRdb shows in-frame clones only, minus some. Of around 300,000 clones in the sample, around four fifths were seen once. The sequenced sample was peripheral blood. The receptors were sampled from a woman aged 45-65 years who had recovered from COVID-19.

This clone was observed a single time. This chain connects TRBV27 to TRBJ1-5; 7 nucleotides match TRBD1. The CDR3 has 15 residues. The V segment lost 2 bases and the J segment 5 bases; nucleotides outside the gene matches: 6. Per the germline V gene, CDR1 is MNHEY and CDR2 is SMNVEV (reference sequence). The CDR3: CASSLNRDSHQPQHF. Written as DNA, the CDR3 is TGTGCCAGCAGTTTAAACCGGGACAGCCATCAGCCCCAGCATTTT.

The CDR3 nucleotides are TGTGCCAGCAGTTTATGGTTCAGGTCGGGGGGAGACACTGAAGCTTTCTTT. This encodes CASSLWFRSGGDTEAFF. V and J are TRBV28 and TRBJ1-1, with a possible D match to TRBD1 (5 bases). Germline V gene sequence: CDR1 MDHEN, CDR2 SYDVKM. The CDR3 extends over 17 amino acids. The V end was cut by 0 bases, the J end by 3 bases, with 17 bases between. The full variable domain, its missing parts supplied by reference TRBV28 and TRBJ1-1, is DVKVTQSSRYLVKRTGEKVFLECVQDMDHENMFWYRQDPGLGLRLIYFSYDVKMKEKGDIPEGYSVSREKKERFSLILESASTNQTSMYLCASSLWFRSGGDTEAFFGQGTRLTVV.

The chain has TRBV7-2 and TRBJ2-5; 7 nucleotides align to TRBD2. The CDR3 is 15 amino acids. V was pared by 2 bases and J by 2 bases, with 5 bases of the junction left unmatched. Germline CDR1 SGHTA, CDR2 FQGNSA. The CDR3 protein is CASSLQRGVQETQYF. The CDR3 bases are TGTGCCAGCAGCTTACAGCGGGGAGTACAAGAGACCCAGTACTTC.

The rearrangement joins TRBV11-2 to TRBJ2-4; perhaps TRBD1 as D (5 bases). This CDR3 contains 16 residues. From germline, CDR1 is SGHAT and CDR2 FQNNGV. V was pared by 5 bases and J by 3 bases, with 17 bases between. DNA of the CDR3: TGTGCCAGCAGCCCTGGGGTCAGGGCAAACAAAAACATTCAGTACTTC. Its protein is CASSPGVRANKNIQYF.

This rearrangement joins TRBV27 to TRBJ1-1, with D possibly matching TRBD1 (6 bases). Germline V gives CDR1 MNHEY, CDR2 SMNVEV (reference sequence). The CDR3 totals 13 residues. Between the trimmed V and J ends, which lost 6 bases and 5 bases, there was a span of 13 bases. The CDR3 region is CASRTQGETEAFF. The DNA for the CDR3 is TGTGCCAGCAGGACACAGGGAGAGACTGAAGCTTTCTTT.

In its sample, this clone was seen a few times. The V and J genes are TRBV7-6 and TRBJ2-3; TRBD1 is a possible D gene (5 bases). CDR1 SGHVS and CDR2 FNYEAQ come from the germline V gene. V lost 4 bases and J 2 bases, leaving 10 bases between the germline ends. The CDR3 length is 14 residues. The CDR3 DNA reads TGTGCCAGCAGCTCGACAGACCCCACAGATACGCAGTATTTT. This codes for CASSSTDPTDTQYF.

The gene calls are TRBV12-1 and TRBJ1-3. TRBV12-1 is a documented pseudogene. CDR3 length equals 16 residues. The CDR3 reads CASSFVFGGCGNTIYF. The CDR3 DNA reads as TGTGCCAGCAGCTTTGTGTTCGGGGGTTGCGGAAACACCATATATTTT.

This chain uses TRBV19 with TRBJ1-1; TRBD1 aligns across 7 bases. J was trimmed by 6 bases and V by 6 bases; bases with no gene match: 10. CDR3 size: 14 residues. Germline values: CDR1 LNHDA, CDR2 SQIVND (reference sequence). DNA for the CDR3: TGTGCCAGTAGGCCCCGGGACAGTCAAGCTGAAGCTTTCTTT. Its translation is CASRPRDSQAEAFF. The full variable domain, rest sourced from reference TRBV19 and TRBJ1-1, is DGGITQSPKYLFRKEGQNVTLSCEQNLNHDAMYWYRQDPGQGLRLIYYSQIVNDFQKGDIAEGYSVSREKKESFPLTVTSAQKNPTAFYLCASRPRDSQAEAFFGQGTRLTVV.

A few counts support this clone. The chain combines TRBV13 with TRBJ2-3, with 12 bases matching TRBD2. With 4 bases clipped from V and 4 bases from J, the junction kept 6 bases outside the gene matches. In germline, CDR1 is PRHDT, CDR2 FYEKMQ (reference sequence). CDR3 length equals 16 residues. The CDR3 DNA sequence: TGTGCCAGCAGCTCCTCTAGCGGGGGGGGACCAGATACGCAGTATTTT. Protein sequence: CASSSSSGGGPDTQYF.

The chain is built from TRBV13 and TRBJ2-1; 10 nucleotides line up with TRBD2. The junction had 17 bases not matched to a gene; V was cut back by 5 bases and J by 1 base. Germline V gene sequence: CDR1 PRHDT, CDR2 FYEKMQ (reference sequence). The CDR3 consists of 20 residues. The CDR3 DNA is TGTGCCAGCAGCCCAGCCATGACTAGCGGGCAGGCCAGATCCTACAATGAGCAGTTCTTC. This codes for CASSPAMTSGQARSYNEQFF. The variable domain in full, completed from reference TRBV13 and TRBJ2-1, reads AAGVIQSPRHLIKEKRETATLKCYPIPRHDTVYWYQQGPGQDPQFLISFYEKMQSDKGSIPDRFSAQQFSDYHSELNMSSLELGDSALYFCASSPAMTSGQARSYNEQFFGPGTRLTVL.

The chain carries TRBV27 and TRBJ1-2, with 11 bases fitting TRBD1. J lost 4 bases, V lost 6 bases, and 10 bases had no gene match. Germline CDR1 MNHEY, CDR2 SMNVEV (reference sequence). CDR3 length: 16 residues. The CDR3 DNA is TGTGCCAGCAGGGCCGGGACAGGGGGGTCGGGCTATGGCTACACCTTC. It codes for CASRAGTGGSGYGYTF.

This chain connects TRBV6-5 to TRBJ1-1; no firm D call. Trimming removed 1 base from V and 6 bases from J, with 15 bases in between. The CDR3 runs to 15 residues. The germline V gene encodes CDR1 MNHEY and CDR2 SVGAGI. The CDR3 DNA sequence: TGTGCCAGCAGTTACTTGGCCCCTCTCGGGGCTGAAGCTTTCTTT. It encodes CASSYLAPLGAEAFF.

The chain joins TRBV6-5 to TRBJ2-1; perhaps TRBD1 as D (5 bases). Germline V gives CDR1 MNHEY, CDR2 SVGAGI. This CDR3 spans 15 amino acids. The V gene lost 6 bases and the J gene lost 9 bases, with 21 bases spanning the gap. CDR3 sequence: CASSKNVNRFSEQFF. In DNA form, the CDR3 reads TGTGCCAGCAGCAAGAACGTAAACAGGTTCAGTGAGCAGTTCTTC.

The rearrangement uses TRBV28 and TRBJ2-1; TRBD1 matches 11 bases. The V segment lost 4 bases and the J segment 6 bases; nucleotides outside the gene matches: 5. Germline CDR1 is MDHEN and CDR2 is SYDVKM. The CDR3 is made up of 15 amino acids. CDR3 amino acids: CASSSGGTGGNEQFF. CDR3 bases: TGTGCCAGCAGTTCAGGGGGGACAGGGGGCAATGAGCAGTTCTTC.

This chain connects TRBV6-5 to TRBJ2-7; 7 positions agree with TRBD1. Trimming cost V 5 bases and J 7 bases; bases outside gene matches: 14. The CDR3 runs 15 residues. The germline CDR1 and CDR2 sequences are MNHEY and SVGAGI. CDR3 DNA: TGTGCCAGCAGTCTCCGCCGGGACAGTTTGTGGGAGCAGTACTTC. It translates to CASSLRRDSLWEQYF.

The chain uses TRBV11-3 and TRBJ1-1; 9 nucleotides align to TRBD1. The trim removed 6 bases at V and 3 bases at J, leaving 8 bases unmatched. CDR1 and CDR2 from the germline V gene are SGHNT and YENEEA. The CDR3 covers 15 residues. The CDR3 coding sequence is TGTGCCAGCAGGGCTACAGGGGGCAGGTACACTGAAGCTTTCTTT. Translated, it gives CASRATGGRYTEAFF. Looking up the rest from reference TRBV11-3 and TRBJ1-1 gives the full variable domain: EAGVVQSPRYKIIEKKQPVAFWCNPISGHNTLYWYLQNLGQGPELLIRYENEEAVDDSQLPKDRFSAERLKGVDSTLKIQPAELGDSAVYLCASRATGGRYTEAFFGQGTRLTVV.

This clone has more than one count but fewer than ten. The J gene is TRBJ2-5, the V gene TRBV25-1; no definite D call. Germline V gene sequence: CDR1 MGHDK, CDR2 SYGVNS. Trimming removed 8 bases at V and 5 bases at J, with 9 bases between. The CDR3 contains 11 residues. In nucleotides, the CDR3 is TGTGCCAGCTCTGTTATGGAGACCCAGTACTTC. It is translated as CASSVMETQYF.

This clone appeared once. This rearrangement joins TRBV29-1 to TRBJ1-1, with 8 bases that match TRBD1. CDR3 length: 15 amino acids. With V trimmed by 2 bases and J by 4 bases, 9 bases remained unmatched. The germline V gene encodes CDR1 SQVTM and CDR2 ANQGSEA. The CDR3 region is CSVERGQEAVTEAFF. The CDR3 DNA sequence: TGCAGCGTTGAAAGGGGACAGGAGGCGGTCACTGAAGCTTTCTTT.

The chain joins TRBV7-2 to TRBJ1-6; 8 bases are shared with TRBD1. The CDR3 length is 14 residues. Germline trimming cut 2 bases from V and 8 bases from J; bases unmatched to any gene: 2. Germline CDR1 and CDR2: SGHTA and FQGNSA. The CDR3 spells CASSLQGADSPLHF. The CDR3 DNA sequence: TGTGCCAGCAGCTTACAGGGGGCGGATTCACCCCTCCACTTT. The full variable domain, completed using reference TRBV7-2 and TRBJ1-6, is GAGVSQSPSNKVTEKGKDVELRCDPISGHTALYWYRQSLGQGLEFLIYFQGNSAPDKSGLPSDRFSAERTGGSVSTLTIQRTQQEDSAVYLCASSLQGADSPLHFGNGTRLTVT.

This sequence joins TRBV7-9 and TRBJ2-7; the D gene is possibly TRBD1 (6 bases). Trimming stripped 2 bases from V and 4 bases from J, with 15 bases between. Germline loops: CDR1 SEHNR, CDR2 FQNEAQ (reference sequence). This CDR3 is built from 15 residues. CDR3 nucleotides: TGTGCCAGCAGCTTAAACAGGGCAGTCGATTACGAGCAGTACTTC. It specifies CASSLNRAVDYEQYF. Complete variable domain (other parts from reference TRBV7-9 and TRBJ2-7): DTGVSQNPRHKITKRGQNVTFRCDPISEHNRLYWYRQTLGQGPEFLTYFQNEAQLEKSRLLSDRFSAERPKGSFSTLEIQRTEQGDSAMYLCASSLNRAVDYEQYFGPGTRLTVT.

This clone was seen a handful of times. The chain couples TRBV7-2 to TRBJ1-5; D is perhaps TRBD1 (5 bases). V shed 6 bases and J shed 4 bases, with 16 bases lying between them. The CDR3 totals 15 residues. Looked up from germline, CDR1 is SGHTA and CDR2 is FQGNSA. CDR3 sequence (DNA): TGTGCCAGCAGAGGTGGGGGAGGTGAGAATCAGCCCCAGCATTTT. It is translated as CASRGGGGENQPQHF.

The V gene is TRBV6-5, the J gene TRBJ1-2, with D tentatively TRBD1 (5 bases). Germline CDR1 is MNHEY and CDR2 is SVGAGI. The CDR3 consists of 14 residues. Trimming removed 6 bases from V and 3 bases from J, with 14 bases in between. CDR3 region: CASRLAGRHYGYTF. DNA of the CDR3: TGTGCCAGCAGACTCGCGGGACGGCACTATGGCTACACCTTC.

The chain is built from TRBV24-1 and TRBJ2-1; 10 bases are a match to TRBD2. The CDR3 spans 16 residues. V lost 3 bases and J lost 9; bases outside the gene matches: 10. Germline lookup yields CDR1 KGHDR and CDR2 SFDVKD. CDR3 loop: CATSDTGGLAHVEQFF. CDR3 sequence (DNA): TGTGCCACCAGTGATACGGGGGGACTAGCGCACGTTGAGCAGTTCTTC.

In its sample, this clone was seen a few times. V usage is TRBV6-5 and J usage is TRBJ1-1; TRBD1 is a possible D gene (6 bases). Looked up from germline, CDR1 is MNHEY and CDR2 is SVGAGI. The CDR3 is 14 amino acids. V was trimmed by 6 bases and J by 1 base, leaving 12 bases between them. This CDR3 reads CASSTAGENTEAFF. Here the CDR3 DNA reads TGTGCCAGCAGCACGGCAGGGGAGAACACTGAAGCTTTCTTT.

The chain uses TRBV7-2 and TRBJ2-7, with 9 bases identical to TRBD2. V was clipped by 3 bases and J by 3 bases; unmatched bases: 9. This CDR3 spans 16 amino acids. CDR1 and CDR2 from the germline V gene are SGHTA and FQGNSA. CDR3 coding DNA: TGTGCCAGCAGCTTGGGGAGCGGGAGGATTAGCTACGAGCAGTACTTC. It specifies CASSLGSGRISYEQYF.

V is TRBV30 and J is TRBJ2-1, with D perhaps matching TRBD2 (5 bases). The CDR3 is 16 amino acids. V lost 0 bases to trimming and J lost 5 bases, with 17 bases between them. Germline V CDR1 and CDR2: GTSNPN, SVGIG (reference sequence). The CDR3 DNA follows: TGTGCCTGGAGTGTAAGTCGGGGAAAAGGGAACAATGAGCAGTTCTTC. Residues: CAWSVSRGKGNNEQFF.

This clone has only a few counts. The rearrangement uses TRBV7-3 and TRBJ2-3; 10 nucleotides match TRBD2. The ends lost 1 base at V and 6 bases at J; junction bases unmatched: 7. There are 16 residues in the CDR3. Germline assignment: CDR1 SGHTA and CDR2 FQGTGA. This CDR3 is CASSLSPSGSTDTQYF. Here the CDR3 DNA reads TGTGCCAGCAGCTTAAGTCCTAGCGGGAGTACCGATACGCAGTATTTT.